This TCR beta chain stems from a study of identical twins. Trimming removed 6 bases at V and 3 bases at J, with 18 bases between. This CDR3 contains 16 residues. The germline V gene has CDR1 SGHTA and CDR2 FQGNSA. General study points: Out-of-frame alpha sequences shared by twins were enriched for low generation probability. Potential partial confounding of zero-insertion analyses by invariant MAIT and iNKT cells was noted.

TCRdb itself ran the 5' RACE reads through MiXCR, one entry per CDR3 protein. Of 500,000 or so distinct CDR3 sequences listed, approximately 15% are singletons. This clonotype showed up just a few times. The antigen remains unidentified. The data also belong to a second study, concerning yellow fever vaccine responses in identical twins.

The sequenced sample was CD4+ T cells sorted from blood. The chain uses TRBV7-2 and TRBJ2-1; D not resolved. The sequence came from a woman aged 18-29 years in good health. In DNA form, the CDR3 reads TGTGCCAGCAGTCACAATCCTGGCGGAAACTACAATGAGCAGTTCTTC. This gives the protein CASSHNPGGNYNEQFF.